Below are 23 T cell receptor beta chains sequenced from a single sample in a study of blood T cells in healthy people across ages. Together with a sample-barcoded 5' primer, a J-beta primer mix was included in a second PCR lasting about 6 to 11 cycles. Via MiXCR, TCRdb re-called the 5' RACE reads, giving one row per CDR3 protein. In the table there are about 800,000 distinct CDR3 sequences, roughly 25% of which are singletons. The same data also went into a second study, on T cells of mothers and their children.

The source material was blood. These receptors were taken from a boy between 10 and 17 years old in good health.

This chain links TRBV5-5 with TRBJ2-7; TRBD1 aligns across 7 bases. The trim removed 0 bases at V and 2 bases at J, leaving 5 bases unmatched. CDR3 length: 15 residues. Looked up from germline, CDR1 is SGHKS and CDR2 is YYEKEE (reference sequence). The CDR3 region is CASSLGQGVAYEQYF. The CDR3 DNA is TGTGCCAGCAGCTTGGGGCAGGGGGTTGCCTACGAGCAGTACTTC.

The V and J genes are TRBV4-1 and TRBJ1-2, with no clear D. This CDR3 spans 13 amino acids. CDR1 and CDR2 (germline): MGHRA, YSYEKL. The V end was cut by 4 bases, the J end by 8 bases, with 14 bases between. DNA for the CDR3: TGCGCCAGCAGCCCCCAGATCCTCGGAGGCTACACCTTC. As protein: CASSPQILGGYTF.

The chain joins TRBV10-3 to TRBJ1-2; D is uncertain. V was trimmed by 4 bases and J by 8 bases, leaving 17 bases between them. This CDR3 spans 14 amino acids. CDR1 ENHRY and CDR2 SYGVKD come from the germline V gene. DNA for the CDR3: TGTGCCATCAGTGCCCTCACCGTTGGAGAGGGCTACACCTTC. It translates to CAISALTVGEGYTF.

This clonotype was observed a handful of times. CDR3 nucleotides: TGCAGTGCTAGAGATCTGTGGACTAGCGTTCCAGATACGCAGTATTTT. Encoded protein: CSARDLWTSVPDTQYF. This sequence joins TRBV20-1 and TRBJ2-3; TRBD2 matches at 9 bases. From germline, CDR1 is DFQATT and CDR2 SNEGSKA (reference sequence). The CDR3 loop spans 16 amino acids. V was clipped by 0 bases and J by 4 bases; unmatched bases: 8.

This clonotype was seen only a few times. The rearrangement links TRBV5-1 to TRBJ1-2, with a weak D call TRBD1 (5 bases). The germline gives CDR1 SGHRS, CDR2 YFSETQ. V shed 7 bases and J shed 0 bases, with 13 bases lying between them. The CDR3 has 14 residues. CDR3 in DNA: TGCGCCAGCCGATCGACAGTCTCTAACTATGGCTACACCTTC. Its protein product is CASRSTVSNYGYTF.

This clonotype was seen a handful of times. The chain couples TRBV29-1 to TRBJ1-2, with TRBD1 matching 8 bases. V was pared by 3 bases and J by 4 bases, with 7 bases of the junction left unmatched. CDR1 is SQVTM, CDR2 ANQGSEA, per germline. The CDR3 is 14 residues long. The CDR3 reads CSVEDDRGPYGYTF. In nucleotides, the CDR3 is TGCAGCGTTGAGGACGACAGGGGTCCCTATGGCTACACCTTC. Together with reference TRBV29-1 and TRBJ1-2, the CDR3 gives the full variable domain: SAVISQKPSRDICQRGTSLTIQCQVDSQVTMMFWYRQQPGQSLTLIATANQGSEATYESGFVIDKFPISRPNLTFSTLTVSNMSPEDSSIYLCSVEDDRGPYGYTFGSGTRLTVV.

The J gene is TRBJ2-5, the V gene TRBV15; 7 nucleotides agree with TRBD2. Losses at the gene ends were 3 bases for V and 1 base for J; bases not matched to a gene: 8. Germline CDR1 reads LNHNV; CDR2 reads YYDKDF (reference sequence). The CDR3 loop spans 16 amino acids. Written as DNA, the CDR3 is TGTGCCACCAGCAGGACCGGGACTACCCCCCAAGAGACCCAGTACTTC. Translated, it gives CATSRTGTTPQETQYF.

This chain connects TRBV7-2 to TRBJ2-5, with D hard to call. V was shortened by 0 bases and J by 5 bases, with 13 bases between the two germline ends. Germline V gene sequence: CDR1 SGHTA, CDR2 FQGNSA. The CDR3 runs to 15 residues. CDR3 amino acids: CASSLARPARETQYF. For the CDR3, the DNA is TGTGCCAGCAGCTTAGCGCGCCCCGCCCGGGAGACCCAGTACTTC. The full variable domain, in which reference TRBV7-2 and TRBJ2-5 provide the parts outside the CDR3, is GAGVSQSPSNKVTEKGKDVELRCDPISGHTALYWYRQSLGQGLEFLIYFQGNSAPDKSGLPSDRFSAERTGGSVSTLTIQRTQQEDSAVYLCASSLARPARETQYFGPGTRLLVL.

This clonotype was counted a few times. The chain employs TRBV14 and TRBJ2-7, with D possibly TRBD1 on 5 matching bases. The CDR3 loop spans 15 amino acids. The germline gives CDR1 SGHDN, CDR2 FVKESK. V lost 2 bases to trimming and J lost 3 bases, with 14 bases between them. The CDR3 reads CASSQSGRVFYEQYF. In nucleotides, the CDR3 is TGTGCCAGCAGCCAAAGTGGCAGGGTGTTCTACGAGCAGTACTTC.

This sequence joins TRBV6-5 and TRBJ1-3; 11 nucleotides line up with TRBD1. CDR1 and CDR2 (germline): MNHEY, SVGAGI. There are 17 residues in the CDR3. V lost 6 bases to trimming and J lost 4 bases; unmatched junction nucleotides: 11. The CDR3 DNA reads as TGTGCCAGCAGCCAGGAGGGACAGGGGGTCCCAGGAAACACCATATATTTT. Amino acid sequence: CASSQEGQGVPGNTIYF.

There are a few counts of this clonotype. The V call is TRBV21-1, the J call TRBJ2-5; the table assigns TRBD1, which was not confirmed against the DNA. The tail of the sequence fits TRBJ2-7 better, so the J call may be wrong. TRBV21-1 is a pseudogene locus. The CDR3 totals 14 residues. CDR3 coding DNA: TGTGCCAGCCCCCTTGGGGACAGGTGGTACGAGCAGTACTTC. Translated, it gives CASPLGDRWYEQYF.

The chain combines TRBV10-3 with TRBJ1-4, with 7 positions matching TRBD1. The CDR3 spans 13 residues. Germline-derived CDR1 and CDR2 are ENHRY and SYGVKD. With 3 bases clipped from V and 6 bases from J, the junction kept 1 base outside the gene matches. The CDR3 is CAISDGQDEKLFF. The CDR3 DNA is TGTGCCATCAGTGACGGACAGGATGAAAAACTGTTTTTT.

The CDR3 DNA sequence: TGCAGCGTTCGTGGACAGATCAATGAAGCTTTCTTT. Translating it yields CSVRGQINEAFF. The J gene is TRBJ1-1, the V gene TRBV29-1; a possible D gene is TRBD1 (6 bases). Per germline, CDR1 SQVTM and CDR2 ANQGSEA. The CDR3 spans 12 residues. V shed 5 bases and J shed 7 bases, with 14 bases lying between them.

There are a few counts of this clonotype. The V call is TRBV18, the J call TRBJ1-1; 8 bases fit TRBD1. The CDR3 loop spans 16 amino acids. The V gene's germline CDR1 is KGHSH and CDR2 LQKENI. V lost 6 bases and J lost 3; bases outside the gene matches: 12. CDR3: CASSGYQGARDTEAFF. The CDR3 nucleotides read TGTGCCAGCTCCGGGTACCAGGGGGCGCGGGACACTGAAGCTTTCTTT.

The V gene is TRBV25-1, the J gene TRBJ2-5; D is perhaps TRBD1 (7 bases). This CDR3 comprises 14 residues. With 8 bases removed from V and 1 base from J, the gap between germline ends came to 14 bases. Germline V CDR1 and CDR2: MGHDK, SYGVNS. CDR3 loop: CASGGWTGQETQYF. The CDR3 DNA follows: TGTGCCAGCGGGGGGTGGACAGGCCAAGAGACCCAGTACTTC.

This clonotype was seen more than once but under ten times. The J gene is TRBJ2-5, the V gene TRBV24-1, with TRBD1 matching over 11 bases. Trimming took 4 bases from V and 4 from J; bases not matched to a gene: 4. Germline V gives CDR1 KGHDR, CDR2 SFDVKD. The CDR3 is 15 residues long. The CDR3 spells CATSDPGQGGETQYF. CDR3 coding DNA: TGTGCCACCAGTGACCCGGGACAGGGGGGAGAGACCCAGTACTTC.

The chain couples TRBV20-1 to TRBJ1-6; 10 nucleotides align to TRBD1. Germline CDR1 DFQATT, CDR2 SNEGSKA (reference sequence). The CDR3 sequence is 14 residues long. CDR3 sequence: CSPKVGQGYSPLHF. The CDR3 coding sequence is TGCAGCCCAAAAGTGGGACAGGGGTATTCACCCCTCCACTTT.

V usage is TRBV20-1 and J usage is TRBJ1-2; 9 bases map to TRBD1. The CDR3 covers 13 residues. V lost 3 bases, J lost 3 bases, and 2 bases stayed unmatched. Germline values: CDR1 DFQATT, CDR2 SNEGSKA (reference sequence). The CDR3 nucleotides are TGCAGTGCTAGGCGACAGGGGGACTATGGCTACACCTTC. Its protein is CSARRQGDYGYTF.

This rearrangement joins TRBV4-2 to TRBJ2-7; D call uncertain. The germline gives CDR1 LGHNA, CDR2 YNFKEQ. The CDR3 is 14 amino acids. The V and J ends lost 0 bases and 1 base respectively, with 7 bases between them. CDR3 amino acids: CASSQEAPSYEQYF. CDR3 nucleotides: TGTGCCAGCAGCCAAGAGGCACCGTCCTACGAGCAGTACTTC.

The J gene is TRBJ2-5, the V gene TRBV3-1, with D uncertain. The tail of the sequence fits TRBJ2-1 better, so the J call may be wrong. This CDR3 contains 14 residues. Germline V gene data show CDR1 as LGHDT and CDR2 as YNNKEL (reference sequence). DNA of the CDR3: TGTGCCAGCAGCCCGCCGGGCCTTTTCGATGAGCAGTTCTTC. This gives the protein CASSPPGLFDEQFF.

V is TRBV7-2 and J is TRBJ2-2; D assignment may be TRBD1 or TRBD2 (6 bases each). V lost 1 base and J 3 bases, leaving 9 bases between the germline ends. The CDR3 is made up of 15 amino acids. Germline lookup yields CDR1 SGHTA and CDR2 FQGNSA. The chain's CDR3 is CASSLEGGYTGELFF. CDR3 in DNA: TGTGCCAGCAGCTTAGAGGGGGGATACACCGGGGAGCTGTTTTTT.

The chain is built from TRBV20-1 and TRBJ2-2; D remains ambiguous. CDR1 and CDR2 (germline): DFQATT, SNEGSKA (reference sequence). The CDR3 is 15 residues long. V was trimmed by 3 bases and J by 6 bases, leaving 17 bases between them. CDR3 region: CSARASGKGPGELFF. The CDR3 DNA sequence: TGCAGTGCTAGGGCCTCTGGGAAGGGTCCCGGGGAGCTGTTTTTT.

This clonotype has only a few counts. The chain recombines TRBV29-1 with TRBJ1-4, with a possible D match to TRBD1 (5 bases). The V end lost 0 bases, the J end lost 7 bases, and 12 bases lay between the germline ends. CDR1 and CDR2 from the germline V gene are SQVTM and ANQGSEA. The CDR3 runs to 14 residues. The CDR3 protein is CSVEDGGVGEKLFF. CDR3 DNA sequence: TGCAGCGTTGAAGATGGAGGGGTCGGTGAAAAACTGTTTTTT.